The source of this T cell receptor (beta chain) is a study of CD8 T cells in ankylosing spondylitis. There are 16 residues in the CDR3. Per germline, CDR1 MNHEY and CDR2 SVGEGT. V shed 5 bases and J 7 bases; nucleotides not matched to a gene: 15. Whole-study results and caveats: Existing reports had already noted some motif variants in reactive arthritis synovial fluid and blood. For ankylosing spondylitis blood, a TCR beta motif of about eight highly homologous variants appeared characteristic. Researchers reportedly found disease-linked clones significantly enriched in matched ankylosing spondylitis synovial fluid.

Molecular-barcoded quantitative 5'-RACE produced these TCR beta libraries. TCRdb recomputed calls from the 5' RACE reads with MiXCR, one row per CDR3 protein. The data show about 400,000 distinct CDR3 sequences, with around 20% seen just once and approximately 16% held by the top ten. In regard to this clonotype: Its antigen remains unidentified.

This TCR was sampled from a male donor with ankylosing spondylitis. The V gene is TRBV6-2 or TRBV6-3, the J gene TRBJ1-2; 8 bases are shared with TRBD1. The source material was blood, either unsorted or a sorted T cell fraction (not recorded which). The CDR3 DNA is TGTGCCAGCAGTCCTCGTGGACAGGGAAGAGGGTCTGGCTACACCTTC. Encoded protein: CASSPRGQGRGSGYTF.